Detailed here is one T cell receptor (beta chain). In germline, CDR1 is SGHRS, CDR2 YFSETQ. The J segment lost 11 bases and the V segment lost 3 bases, leaving 13 bases of the junction unmatched. The CDR3 is 15 residues long. These data belong to a study of cytomegalovirus exposure and HLA in healthy donors. PCR involved 60 Vbeta and 13 Jbeta primers. Sequencing used immunoSEQ multiplex PCR; TCRdb keeps in-frame clones, though not all of them. The sample records some 120,000 clones, around four fifths being singletons. J is TRBJ2-5 and V is TRBV5-1; 10 bases are a match to TRBD2. Sequenced: PBMCs. This receptor was taken from a middle-aged woman in good health and CMV-seronegative. The CDR3 DNA is TGCGCCAGCAGCTCTACCGGGACTAGCGCGACAAAGCAGTACTTC. Translating gives CASSSTGTSATKQYF.